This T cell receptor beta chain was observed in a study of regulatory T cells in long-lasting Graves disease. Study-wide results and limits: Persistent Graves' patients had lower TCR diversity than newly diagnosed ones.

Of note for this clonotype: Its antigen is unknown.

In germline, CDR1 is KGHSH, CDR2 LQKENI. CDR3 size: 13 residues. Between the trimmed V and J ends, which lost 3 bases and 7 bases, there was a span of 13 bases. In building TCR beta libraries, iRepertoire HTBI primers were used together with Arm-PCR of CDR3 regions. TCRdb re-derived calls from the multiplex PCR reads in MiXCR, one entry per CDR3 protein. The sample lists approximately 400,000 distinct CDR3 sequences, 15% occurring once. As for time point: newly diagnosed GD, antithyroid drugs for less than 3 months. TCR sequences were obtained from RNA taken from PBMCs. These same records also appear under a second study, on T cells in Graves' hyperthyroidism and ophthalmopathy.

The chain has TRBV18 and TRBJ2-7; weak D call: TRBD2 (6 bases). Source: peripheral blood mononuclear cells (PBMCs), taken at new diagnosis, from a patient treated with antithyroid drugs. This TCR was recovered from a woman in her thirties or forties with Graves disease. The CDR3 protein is CASSPRDSGEQYF. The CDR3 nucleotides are TGTGCCAGCTCACCCCGGGACTCGGGGGAGCAGTACTTC. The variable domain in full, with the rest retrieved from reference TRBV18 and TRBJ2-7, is NAGVMQNPRHLVRRRGQEARLRCSPMKGHSHVYWYRQLPEEGLKFMVYLQKENIIDESGMPKERFSAEFPKEGPSILRIQQVVRGDSAAYFCASSPRDSGEQYFGPGTRLTVT.